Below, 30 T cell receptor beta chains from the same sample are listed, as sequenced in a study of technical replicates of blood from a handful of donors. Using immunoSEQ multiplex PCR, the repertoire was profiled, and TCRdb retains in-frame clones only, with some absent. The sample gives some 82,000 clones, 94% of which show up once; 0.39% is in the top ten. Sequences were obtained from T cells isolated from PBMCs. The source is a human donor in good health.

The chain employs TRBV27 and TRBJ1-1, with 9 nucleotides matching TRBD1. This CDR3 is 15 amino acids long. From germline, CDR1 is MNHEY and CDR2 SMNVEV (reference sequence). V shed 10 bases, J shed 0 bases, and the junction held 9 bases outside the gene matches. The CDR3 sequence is CATGQGWGMNTEAFF. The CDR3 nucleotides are TGTGCCACGGGACAGGGTTGGGGGATGAACACTGAAGCTTTCTTT.

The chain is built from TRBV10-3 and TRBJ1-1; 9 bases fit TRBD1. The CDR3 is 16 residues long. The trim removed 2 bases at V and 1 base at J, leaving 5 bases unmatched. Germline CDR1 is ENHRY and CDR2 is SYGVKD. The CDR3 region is CAISEGTGPSNTEAFF. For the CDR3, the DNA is TGTGCCATCAGTGAGGGGACAGGGCCATCGAACACTGAAGCTTTCTTT.

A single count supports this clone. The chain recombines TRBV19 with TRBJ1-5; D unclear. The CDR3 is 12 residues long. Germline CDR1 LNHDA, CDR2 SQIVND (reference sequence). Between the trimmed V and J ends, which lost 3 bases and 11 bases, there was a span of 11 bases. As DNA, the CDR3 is TGTGCCAGTAGTATCCCCGGTCCGTCCCAGCATTTT. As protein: CASSIPGPSQHF.

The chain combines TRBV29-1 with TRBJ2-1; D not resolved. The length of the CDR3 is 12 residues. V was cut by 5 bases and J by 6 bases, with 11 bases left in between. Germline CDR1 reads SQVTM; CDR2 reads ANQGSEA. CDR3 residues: CSVKEASNEQFF. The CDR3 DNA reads TGCAGCGTTAAGGAAGCGAGCAATGAGCAGTTCTTC.

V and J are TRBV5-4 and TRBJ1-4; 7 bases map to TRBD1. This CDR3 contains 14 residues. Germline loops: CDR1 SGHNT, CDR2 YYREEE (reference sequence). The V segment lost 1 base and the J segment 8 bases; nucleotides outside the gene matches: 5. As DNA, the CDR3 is TGTGCCAGCAGCTTGACAGGGGTTGGGGAAAAACTGTTTTTT. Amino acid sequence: CASSLTGVGEKLFF.

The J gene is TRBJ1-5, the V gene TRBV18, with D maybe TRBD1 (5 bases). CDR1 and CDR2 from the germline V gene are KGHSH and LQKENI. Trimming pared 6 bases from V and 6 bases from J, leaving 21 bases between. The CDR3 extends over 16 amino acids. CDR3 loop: CASSHTAGTGGQPQHF. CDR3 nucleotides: TGTGCCAGCTCCCATACCGCAGGGACGGGGGGTCAGCCCCAGCATTTT.

CDR3 nucleotides: TGTGCCAGCACCCCTTTCGTGGGACGGGGGTCCTACGAGCAGTACTTC. Its protein is CASTPFVGRGSYEQYF. The V call is TRBV28, the J call TRBJ2-7; D may be TRBD2 (6 bases). The CDR3 runs to 16 residues. Germline V gene lookup returns CDR1 MDHEN and CDR2 SYDVKM. V dropped 7 bases and J dropped 1 base, with 20 bases sitting between them.

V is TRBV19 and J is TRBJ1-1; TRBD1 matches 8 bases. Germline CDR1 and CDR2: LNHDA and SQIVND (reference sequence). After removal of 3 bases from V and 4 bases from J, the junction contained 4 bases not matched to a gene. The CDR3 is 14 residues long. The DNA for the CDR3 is TGTGCCAGTAGTATGGACAGGGTCTTCACTGAAGCTTTCTTT. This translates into CASSMDRVFTEAFF.

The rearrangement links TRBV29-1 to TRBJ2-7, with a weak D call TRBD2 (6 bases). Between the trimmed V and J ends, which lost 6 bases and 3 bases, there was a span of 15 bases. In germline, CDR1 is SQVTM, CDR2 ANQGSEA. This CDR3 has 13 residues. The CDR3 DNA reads TGCAGCGTGAGATCACCTAGCGACTACGAGCAGTACTTC. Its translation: CSVRSPSDYEQYF.

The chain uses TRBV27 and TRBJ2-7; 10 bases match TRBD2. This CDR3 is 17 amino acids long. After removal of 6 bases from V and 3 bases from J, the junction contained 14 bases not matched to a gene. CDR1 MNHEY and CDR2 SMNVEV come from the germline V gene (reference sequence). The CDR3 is CASRPQREGPRIYEQYF. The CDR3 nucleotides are TGTGCCAGCAGACCCCAGCGGGAGGGCCCTCGAATCTACGAGCAGTACTTC.

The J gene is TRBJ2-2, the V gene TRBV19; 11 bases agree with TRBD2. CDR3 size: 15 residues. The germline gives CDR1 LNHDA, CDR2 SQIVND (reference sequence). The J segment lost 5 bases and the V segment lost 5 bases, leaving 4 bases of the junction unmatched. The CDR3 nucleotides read TGTGCCAGTAGTCCCTTAGCGGGAGGGACCGGGGAGCTGTTTTTT. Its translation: CASSPLAGGTGELFF.

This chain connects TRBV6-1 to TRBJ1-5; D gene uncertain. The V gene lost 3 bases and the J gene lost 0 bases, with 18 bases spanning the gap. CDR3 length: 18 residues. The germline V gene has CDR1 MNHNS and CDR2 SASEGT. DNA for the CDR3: TGTGCCAGCAGTGATTTTGGGGTAGGGAGGTTTAGCAATCAGCCCCAGCATTTT. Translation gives CASSDFGVGRFSNQPQHF.

DNA for the CDR3: TGTGCCTGGAGGCTACAGGGGGTGGGGGGCTACACCTTC. Translation: CAWRLQGVGGYTF. The chain has TRBV30 and TRBJ1-2, with 8 bases that match TRBD1. Germline CDR1 GTSNPN, CDR2 SVGIG (reference sequence). V shed 3 bases and J 8 bases; nucleotides not matched to a gene: 8. The CDR3 contains 13 residues.

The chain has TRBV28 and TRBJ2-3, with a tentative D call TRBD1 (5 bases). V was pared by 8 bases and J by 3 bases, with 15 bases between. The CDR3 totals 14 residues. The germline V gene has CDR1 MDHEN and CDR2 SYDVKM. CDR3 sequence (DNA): TGTGCCAGCTTAGGGGCTATCCAAACAGATACGCAGTATTTT. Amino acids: CASLGAIQTDTQYF.

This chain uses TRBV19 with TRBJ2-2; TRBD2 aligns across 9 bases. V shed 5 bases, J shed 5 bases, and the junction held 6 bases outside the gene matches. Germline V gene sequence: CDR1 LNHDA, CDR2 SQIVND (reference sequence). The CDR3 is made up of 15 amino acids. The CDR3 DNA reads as TGTGCCAGTAGTCTCATGACTAGCGGAACCGGGGAGCTGTTTTTT. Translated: CASSLMTSGTGELFF.

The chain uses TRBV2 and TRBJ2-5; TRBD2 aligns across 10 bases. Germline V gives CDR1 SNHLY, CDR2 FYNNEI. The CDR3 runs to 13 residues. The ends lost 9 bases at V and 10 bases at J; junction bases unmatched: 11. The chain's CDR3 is CARRLAGDSVQYF. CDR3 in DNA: TGTGCCAGGCGGCTAGCGGGAGACAGCGTCCAGTACTTC.

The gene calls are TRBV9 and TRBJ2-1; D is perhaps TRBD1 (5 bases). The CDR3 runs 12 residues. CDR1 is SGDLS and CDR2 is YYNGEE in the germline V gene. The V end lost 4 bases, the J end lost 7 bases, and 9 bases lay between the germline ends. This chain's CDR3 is CASSPSGNEQFF. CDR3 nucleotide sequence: TGTGCCAGCAGCCCATCAGGGAATGAGCAGTTCTTC.

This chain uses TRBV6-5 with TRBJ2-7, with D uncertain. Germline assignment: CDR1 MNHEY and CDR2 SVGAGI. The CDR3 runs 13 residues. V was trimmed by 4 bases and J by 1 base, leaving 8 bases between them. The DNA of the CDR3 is TGTGCCAGCAGTTTGAGCTATTCCTACGAGCAGTACTTC. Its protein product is CASSLSYSYEQYF.

CDR3 in DNA: TGTGCCAGCAGCTTAGTTGGGGAGGGGACAGATACGCAGTATTTT. Translated, it gives CASSLVGEGTDTQYF. The V gene is TRBV7-9, the J gene TRBJ2-3, with 7 bases that match TRBD2. Germline V gene lookup returns CDR1 SEHNR and CDR2 FQNEAQ (reference sequence). The V segment lost 1 base and the J segment 3 bases; nucleotides outside the gene matches: 4. The CDR3 extends over 15 amino acids.

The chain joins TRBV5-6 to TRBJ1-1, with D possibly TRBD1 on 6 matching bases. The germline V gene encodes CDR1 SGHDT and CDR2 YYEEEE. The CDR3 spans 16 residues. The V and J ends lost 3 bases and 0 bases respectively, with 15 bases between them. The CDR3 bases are TGTGCCAGCAGCTCTGAAAGACAGGATATGAACACTGAAGCTTTCTTT. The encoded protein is CASSSERQDMNTEAFF.

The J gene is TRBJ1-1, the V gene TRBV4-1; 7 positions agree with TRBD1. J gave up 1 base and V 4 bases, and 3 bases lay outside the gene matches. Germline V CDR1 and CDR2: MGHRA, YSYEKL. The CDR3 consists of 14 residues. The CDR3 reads CASSLDRKNTEAFF. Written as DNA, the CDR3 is TGCGCCAGCAGCCTGGACAGGAAGAACACTGAAGCTTTCTTT.

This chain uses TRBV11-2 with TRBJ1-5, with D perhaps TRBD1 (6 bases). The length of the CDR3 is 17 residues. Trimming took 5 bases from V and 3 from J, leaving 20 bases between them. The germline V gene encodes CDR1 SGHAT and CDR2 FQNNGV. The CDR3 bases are TGTGCCAGCAGCATACCCGGGACAACCATTCTCAATCAGCCCCAGCATTTT. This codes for CASSIPGTTILNQPQHF.

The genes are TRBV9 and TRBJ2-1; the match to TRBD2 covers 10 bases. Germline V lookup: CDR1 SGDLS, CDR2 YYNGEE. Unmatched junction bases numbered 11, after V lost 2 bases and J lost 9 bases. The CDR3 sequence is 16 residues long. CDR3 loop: CASSVLASGSPGEQFF. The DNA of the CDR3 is TGTGCCAGCAGCGTTCTTGCTAGCGGGAGCCCAGGTGAGCAGTTCTTC.

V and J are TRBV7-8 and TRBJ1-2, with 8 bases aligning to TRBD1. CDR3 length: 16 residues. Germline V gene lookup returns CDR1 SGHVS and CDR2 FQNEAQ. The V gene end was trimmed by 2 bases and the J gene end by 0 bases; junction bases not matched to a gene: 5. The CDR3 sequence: CASSLPDREANYGYTF. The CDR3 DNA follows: TGTGCCAGCAGCTTACCGGACAGGGAAGCTAACTATGGCTACACCTTC.

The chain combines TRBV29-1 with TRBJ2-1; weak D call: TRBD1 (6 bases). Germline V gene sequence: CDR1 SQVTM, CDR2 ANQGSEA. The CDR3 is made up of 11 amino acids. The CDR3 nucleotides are TGCAGTAGTCTACAGGGAAATGAGCAGTTCTTC. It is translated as CSSLQGNEQFF.

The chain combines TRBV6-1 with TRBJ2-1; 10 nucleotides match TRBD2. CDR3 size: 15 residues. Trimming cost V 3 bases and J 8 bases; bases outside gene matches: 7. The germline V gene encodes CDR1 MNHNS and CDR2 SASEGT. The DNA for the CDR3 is TGTGCCAGCAGTGACAGAGCGGGAGGGGGGGATGAGCAGTTCTTC. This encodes CASSDRAGGGDEQFF.

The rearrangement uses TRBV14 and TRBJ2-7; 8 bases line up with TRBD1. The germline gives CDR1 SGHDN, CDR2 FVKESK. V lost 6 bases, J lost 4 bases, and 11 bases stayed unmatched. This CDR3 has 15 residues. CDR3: CASSSLWQGAYEQYF. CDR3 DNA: TGTGCCAGCAGTTCCCTTTGGCAGGGGGCGTACGAGCAGTACTTC.

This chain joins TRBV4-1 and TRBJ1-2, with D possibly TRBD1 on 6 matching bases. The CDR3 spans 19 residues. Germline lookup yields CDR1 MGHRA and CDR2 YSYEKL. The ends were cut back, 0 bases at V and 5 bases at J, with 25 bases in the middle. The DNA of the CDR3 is TGCGCCAGCAGCCAAGATCGCGGACAGTCTTTGTATCTGGATTATGGCTACACCTTC. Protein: CASSQDRGQSLYLDYGYTF.

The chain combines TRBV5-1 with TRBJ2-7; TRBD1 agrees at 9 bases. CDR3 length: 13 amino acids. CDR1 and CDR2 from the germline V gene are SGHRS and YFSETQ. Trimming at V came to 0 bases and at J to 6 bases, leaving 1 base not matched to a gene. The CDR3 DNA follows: TGCGCCAGCAGCTTGGGGGACAGGGCCGAGCAGTACTTC. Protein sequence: CASSLGDRAEQYF.

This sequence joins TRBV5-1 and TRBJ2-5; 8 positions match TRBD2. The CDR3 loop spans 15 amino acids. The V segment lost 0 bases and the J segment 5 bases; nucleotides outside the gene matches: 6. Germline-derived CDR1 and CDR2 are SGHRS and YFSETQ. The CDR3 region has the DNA TGCGCCAGCAGCTTGGGCCCACGGGGGGGGGAGACCCAGTACTTC. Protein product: CASSLGPRGGETQYF.